This T cell receptor (beta chain) derives from a study of T cell clones after liver transplantation. TCRdb's copy holds only in-frame clones and misses some; the assay was immunoSEQ multiplex PCR. The sample has more than 95,000 clones, approximately 90% seen once. The ends were cut back, 0 bases at V and 6 bases at J, with 11 bases in the middle. There are 13 residues in the CDR3. Germline CDR1 and CDR2: GTSNPN and SVGIG (reference sequence). The source of this sequence is a human patient who received a liver transplant. The graft donor may have given rise to some T cells. This specimen consisted of CD4+ T cells from blood, obtained 12 months after liver transplant. The chain employs TRBV30 and TRBJ1-1; D not resolved. CDR3 sequence: CAWSVSGWAEAFF. The CDR3 DNA is TGTGCCTGGAGTGTATCGGGGTGGGCTGAAGCTTTCTTT.